This T cell receptor beta chain was documented in a study of early T cells in non-severe SARS-CoV-2 infection (dated by TCRdb to about 2021). Broadly, across the study: TCR sequencing used bulk RNA from unsorted whole blood, so alpha and beta chains could not be paired. On the study overall, not on this receptor specifically: VDJdb matching was skewed toward anti-spike CD8 responses and likely underestimated virus-specific expansions, missing private and CD4 specificities.

Library creation used 5' RACE. TCRdb records NextSeq 500 as the sequencer. In the TCR library protocol, unique molecular identifiers were attached to individual cDNA molecules to correct for PCR bias and sequencing error. Both TCR alpha and beta chains were sequenced, and tight co-correlation was observed between alpha and beta sequence abundances in each sample. As for the authors' bioinformatics: Decombinator V4 was used to annotate TCR sequences for V gene, J gene and CDR3. Expanded TCRs were defined as changing significantly between any two time points under a Poisson model with p below 0.0001. TCR abundances were normalised to the total number of TCRs sequenced in each sample and reported as counts per million. TRAV1-2 paired with TRAJ12, TRAJ20 or TRAJ33 defined MAIT TCRs, while TRAV10 paired with TRAJ18 defined iNKT TCRs. VDJdb, accessed 1 November 2021, was searched for CMV, EBV and SARS-CoV-2 annotated TCRs, excluding TCRs annotated for multiple antigens. The public reads were reprocessed in TCRdb via fastp at Q25 and MiXCR, keeping in-frame beta chains. Rows merge per CDR3 protein into single entries with the most common DNA and genes. The V and J calls and clone size are TCRdb's, not the authors'. The sample contains roughly 26,000 distinct CDR3 sequences, approximately 5.1% of them found a single time. Together, the top ten hold 4% of the sample.

This clonotype has more than one count but fewer than ten. The specificity of this receptor is unknown. Base qualities are not provided; no much larger clone lies one nucleotide away. A case-control design nested within a healthcare worker cohort in London, UK, was used, with weekly nasopharyngeal swab PCR tests and blood sampling performed. Healthcare workers were recruited during the week of the UK lockdown, between 23 and 31 March 2020, and followed weekly for up to roughly 15 weeks. V is reduced by 3 bases and J by 5 bases, leaving a spacing of 8 bases between them. From a lookup of the germline V gene, CDR1 and CDR2 are SNHLY and FYNNEI. The CDR3 runs 13 amino acids, cysteine and phenylalanine included. The CDR3 DNA has 39 bases and is translated from base 1.

Sequencing was done on a sample of whole blood. The sequence joins TRBV2 to TRBJ2-1; confidence is insufficient to name the D gene. The TCR sequence derives from an adult who was a healthcare worker with PCR-confirmed SARS-CoV-2 infection or an uninfected control (not recorded which). The sequenced DNA is TGTGCCAGCAGTGAGAGCCAGAACAATGAGCAGTTCTTC. Its translation is CASSESQNNEQFF.